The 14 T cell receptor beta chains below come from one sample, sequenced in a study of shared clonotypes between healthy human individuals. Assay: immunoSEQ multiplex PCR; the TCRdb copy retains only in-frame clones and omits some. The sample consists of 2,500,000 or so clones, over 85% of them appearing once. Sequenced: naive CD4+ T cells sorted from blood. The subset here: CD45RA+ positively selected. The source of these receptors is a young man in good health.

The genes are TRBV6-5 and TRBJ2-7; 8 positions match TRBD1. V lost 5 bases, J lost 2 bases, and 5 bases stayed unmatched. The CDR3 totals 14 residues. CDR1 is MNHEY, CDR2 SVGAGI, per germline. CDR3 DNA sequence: TGTGCCAGCAGTGTATGGACAGGGACCTACGAGCAGTACTTC. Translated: CASSVWTGTYEQYF.

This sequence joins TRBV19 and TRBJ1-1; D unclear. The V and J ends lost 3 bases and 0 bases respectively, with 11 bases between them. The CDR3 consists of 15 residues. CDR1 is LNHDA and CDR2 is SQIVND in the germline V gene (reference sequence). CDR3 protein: CASSMGSGVNTEAFF. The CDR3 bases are TGTGCCAGTAGTATGGGATCCGGGGTGAACACTGAAGCTTTCTTT. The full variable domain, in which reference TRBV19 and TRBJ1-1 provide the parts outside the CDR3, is DGGITQSPKYLFRKEGQNVTLSCEQNLNHDAMYWYRQDPGQGLRLIYYSQIVNDFQKGDIAEGYSVSREKKESFPLTVTSAQKNPTAFYLCASSMGSGVNTEAFFGQGTRLTVV.

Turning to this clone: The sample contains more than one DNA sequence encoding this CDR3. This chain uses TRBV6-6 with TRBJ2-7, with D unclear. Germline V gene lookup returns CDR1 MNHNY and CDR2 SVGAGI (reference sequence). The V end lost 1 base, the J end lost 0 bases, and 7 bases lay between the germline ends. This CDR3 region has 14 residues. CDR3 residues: CASSYLDGSYEQYF. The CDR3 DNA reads TGTGCCAGCAGTTACTTGGACGGCTCCTACGAGCAGTACTTC.

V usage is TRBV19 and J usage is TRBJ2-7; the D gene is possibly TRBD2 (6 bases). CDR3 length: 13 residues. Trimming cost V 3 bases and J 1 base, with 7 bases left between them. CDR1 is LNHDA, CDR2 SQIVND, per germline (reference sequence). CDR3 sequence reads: CASSMAGSYEQYF. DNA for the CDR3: TGTGCCAGTAGTATGGCGGGGTCCTACGAGCAGTACTTC.

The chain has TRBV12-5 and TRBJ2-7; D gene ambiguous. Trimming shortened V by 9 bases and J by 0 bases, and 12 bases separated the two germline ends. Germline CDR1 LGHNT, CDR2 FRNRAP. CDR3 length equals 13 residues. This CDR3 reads CASGRVHSYEQYF. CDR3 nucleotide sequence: TGTGCTAGCGGCCGGGTCCACTCCTACGAGCAGTACTTC.

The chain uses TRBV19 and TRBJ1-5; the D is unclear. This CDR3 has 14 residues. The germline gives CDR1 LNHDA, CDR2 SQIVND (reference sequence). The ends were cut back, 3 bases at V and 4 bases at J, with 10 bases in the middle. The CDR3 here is CASSIAGVNQPQHF. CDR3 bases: TGTGCCAGTAGTATCGCGGGCGTGAATCAGCCCCAGCATTTT.

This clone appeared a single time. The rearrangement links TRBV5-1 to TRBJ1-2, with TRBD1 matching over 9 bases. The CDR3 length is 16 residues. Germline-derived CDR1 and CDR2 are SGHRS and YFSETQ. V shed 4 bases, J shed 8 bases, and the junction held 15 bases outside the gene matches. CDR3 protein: CASSADRGSLPEGYTF. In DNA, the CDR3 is TGCGCCAGCAGCGCGGACAGGGGCTCCCTCCCTGAAGGCTACACCTTC.

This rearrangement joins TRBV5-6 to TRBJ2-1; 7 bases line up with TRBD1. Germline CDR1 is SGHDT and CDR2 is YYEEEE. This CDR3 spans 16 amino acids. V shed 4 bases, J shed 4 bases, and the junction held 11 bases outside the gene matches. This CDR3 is CASSPTTGVSYNEQFF. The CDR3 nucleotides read TGTGCCAGCAGCCCTACTACAGGGGTGTCTTACAATGAGCAGTTCTTC. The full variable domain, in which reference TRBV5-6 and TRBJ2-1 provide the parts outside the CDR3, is DAGVTQSPTHLIKTRGQQVTLRCSPKSGHDTVSWYQQALGQGPQFIFQYYEEEERQRGNFPDRFSGHQFPNYSSELNVNALLLGDSALYLCASSPTTGVSYNEQFFGPGTRLTVL.

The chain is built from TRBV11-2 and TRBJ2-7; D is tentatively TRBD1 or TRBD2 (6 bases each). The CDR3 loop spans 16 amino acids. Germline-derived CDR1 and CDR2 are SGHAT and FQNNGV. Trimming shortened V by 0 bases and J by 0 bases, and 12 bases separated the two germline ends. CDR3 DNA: TGTGCCAGCAGCTTAGATCGAGGGGGGAGCTCCTACGAGCAGTACTTC. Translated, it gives CASSLDRGGSSYEQYF.

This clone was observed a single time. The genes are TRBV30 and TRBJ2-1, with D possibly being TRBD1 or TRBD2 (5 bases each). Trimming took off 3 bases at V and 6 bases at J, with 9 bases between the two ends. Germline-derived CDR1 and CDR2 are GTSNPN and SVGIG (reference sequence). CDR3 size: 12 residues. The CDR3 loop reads CAWRGDINEQFF. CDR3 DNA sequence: TGTGCCTGGAGGGGGGATATCAATGAGCAGTTCTTC.

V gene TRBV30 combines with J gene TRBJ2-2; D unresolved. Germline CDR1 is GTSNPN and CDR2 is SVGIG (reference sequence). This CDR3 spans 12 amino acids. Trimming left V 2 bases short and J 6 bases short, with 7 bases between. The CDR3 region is CAWSQRSGELFF. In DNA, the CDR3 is TGTGCCTGGAGTCAGAGGTCCGGGGAGCTGTTTTTT.

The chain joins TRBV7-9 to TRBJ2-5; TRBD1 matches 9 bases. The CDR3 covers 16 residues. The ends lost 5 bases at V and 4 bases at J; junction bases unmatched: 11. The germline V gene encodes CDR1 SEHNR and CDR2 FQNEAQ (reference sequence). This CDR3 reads CASSERAGTGRETQYF. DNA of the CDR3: TGTGCCAGCAGCGAGAGGGCGGGGACAGGGAGAGAGACCCAGTACTTC.

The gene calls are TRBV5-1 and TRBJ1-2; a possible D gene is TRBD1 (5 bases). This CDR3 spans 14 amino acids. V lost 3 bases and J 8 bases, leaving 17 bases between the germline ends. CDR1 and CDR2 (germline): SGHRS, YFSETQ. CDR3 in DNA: TGCGCCAGCAGCTCGGGGACCGAGTCTTTGGGCTACACCTTC. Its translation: CASSSGTESLGYTF.

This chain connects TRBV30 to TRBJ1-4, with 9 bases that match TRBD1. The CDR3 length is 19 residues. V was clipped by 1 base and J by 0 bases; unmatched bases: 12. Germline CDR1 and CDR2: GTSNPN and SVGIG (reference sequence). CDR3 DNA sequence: TGTGCCTGGAGTGGATGGGTACAGGGGGCTTCCCCAACTAATGAAAAACTGTTTTTT. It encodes CAWSGWVQGASPTNEKLFF.